This TCR beta chain was profiled in a study of blood T cell repertoires in COVID-19. Looking at the study overall: In each case, the material was cDNA or gDNA derived from T cells, B-cell-depleted T cells, or PBMCs.

V dropped 3 bases and J dropped 4 bases, with 12 bases sitting between them. The CDR3 length is 14 residues. Germline lookup yields CDR1 MNHEY and CDR2 SMNVEV (reference sequence). Original analysis: Estimated nucleated cell counts came from reference gene primer amplification. The repertoire was sequenced with immunoSEQ multiplex PCR; TCRdb's copy has only in-frame clones and lacks some. V and J calls and clone size are as listed in that table; D and trimming were resolved from the DNA. The table has about 190,000 clones, roughly 80% seen once. Enrollment of patients from Seattle took place during active infection, with longitudinal follow-up.

The V and J genes are TRBV27 and TRBJ1-2, with D possibly TRBD1 on 6 matching bases. Sequencing was performed on peripheral blood. The receptor was derived from a woman in her sixties with COVID-19, enrolled during active disease. Here the CDR3 reads CASSFRGPLYGYTF. The CDR3 DNA reads TGTGCCAGCAGTTTCAGGGGTCCCCTCTATGGCTACACCTTC.